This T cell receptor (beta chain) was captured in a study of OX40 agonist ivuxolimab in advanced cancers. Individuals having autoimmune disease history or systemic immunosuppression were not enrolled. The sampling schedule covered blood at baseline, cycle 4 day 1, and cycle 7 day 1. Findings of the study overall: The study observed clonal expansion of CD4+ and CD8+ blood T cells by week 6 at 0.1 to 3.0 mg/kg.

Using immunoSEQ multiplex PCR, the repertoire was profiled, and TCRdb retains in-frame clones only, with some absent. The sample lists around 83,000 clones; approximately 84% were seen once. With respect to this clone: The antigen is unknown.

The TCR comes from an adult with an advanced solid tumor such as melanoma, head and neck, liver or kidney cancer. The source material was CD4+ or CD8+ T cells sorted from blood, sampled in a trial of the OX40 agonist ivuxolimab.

The chain's CDR3 is CASSQGLLESSYEQYF. CDR3 coding DNA: TGCGCCAGCAGCCAAGGTCTCCTAGAGAGCTCCTACGAGCAGTACTTC. The V gene is TRBV4-1, the J gene TRBJ2-5; D not resolved. The DNA matches TRBJ2-7 better at its end, which makes the J call doubtful. The CDR3 covers 16 residues. Germline assignment: CDR1 MGHRA and CDR2 YSYEKL.